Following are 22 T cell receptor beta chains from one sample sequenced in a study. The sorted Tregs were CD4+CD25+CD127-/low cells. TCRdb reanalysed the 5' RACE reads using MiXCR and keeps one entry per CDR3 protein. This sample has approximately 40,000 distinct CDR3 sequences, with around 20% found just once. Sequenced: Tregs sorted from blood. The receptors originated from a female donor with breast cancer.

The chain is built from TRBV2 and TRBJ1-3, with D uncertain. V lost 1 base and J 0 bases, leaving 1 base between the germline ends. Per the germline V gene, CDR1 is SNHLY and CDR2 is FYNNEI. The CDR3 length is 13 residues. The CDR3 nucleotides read TGTGCCAGCAGTGAAGGCTCTGGAAACACCATATATTTT. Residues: CASSEGSGNTIYF.

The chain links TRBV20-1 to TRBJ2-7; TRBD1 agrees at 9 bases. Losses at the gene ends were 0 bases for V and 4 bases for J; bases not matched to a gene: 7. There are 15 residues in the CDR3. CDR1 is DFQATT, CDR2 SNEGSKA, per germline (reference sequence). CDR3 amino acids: CSAREDWTGAYEQYF. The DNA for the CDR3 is TGCAGTGCTAGAGAGGATTGGACAGGGGCTTACGAGCAGTACTTC.

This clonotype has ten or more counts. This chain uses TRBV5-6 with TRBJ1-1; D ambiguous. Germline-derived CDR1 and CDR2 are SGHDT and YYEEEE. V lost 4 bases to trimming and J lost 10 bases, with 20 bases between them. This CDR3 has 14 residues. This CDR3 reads CASSTGWGIFRAFF. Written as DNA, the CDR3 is TGTGCCAGCAGCACGGGGTGGGGAATATTCCGAGCTTTCTTT.

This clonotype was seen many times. The CDR3 nucleotides read TGTGCCAGCAGTTACCTGGCCAGGCAGGGGCAGACTAACTATGGCTACACCTTC. Protein product: CASSYLARQGQTNYGYTF. V and J are TRBV6-5 and TRBJ1-2, with D maybe TRBD1 (6 bases). V lost 2 bases, J lost 0 bases, and 19 bases lay in between. CDR3 length equals 18 residues. The germline V gene encodes CDR1 MNHEY and CDR2 SVGAGI.

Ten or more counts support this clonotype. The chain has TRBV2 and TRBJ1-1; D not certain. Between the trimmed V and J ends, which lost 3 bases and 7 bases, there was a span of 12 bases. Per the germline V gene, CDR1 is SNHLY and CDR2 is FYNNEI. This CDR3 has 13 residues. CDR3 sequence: CASSDRQADEAFF. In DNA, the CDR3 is TGTGCCAGCAGTGATCGCCAGGCCGATGAAGCTTTCTTT. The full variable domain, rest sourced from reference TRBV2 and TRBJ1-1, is EPEVTQTPSHQVTQMGQEVILRCVPISNHLYFYWYRQILGQKVEFLVSFYNNEISEKSEIFDDQFSVERPDGSNFTLKIRSTKLEDSAMYFCASSDRQADEAFFGQGTRLTVV.

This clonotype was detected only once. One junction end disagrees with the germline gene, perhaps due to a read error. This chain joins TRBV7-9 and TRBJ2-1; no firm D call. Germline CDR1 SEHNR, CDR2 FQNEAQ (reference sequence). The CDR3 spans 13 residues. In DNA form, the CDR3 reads TGTGCCAGCTGCTTAGTCGACTACAATGAGCAGTTCTTC. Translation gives CASCLVDYNEQFF.

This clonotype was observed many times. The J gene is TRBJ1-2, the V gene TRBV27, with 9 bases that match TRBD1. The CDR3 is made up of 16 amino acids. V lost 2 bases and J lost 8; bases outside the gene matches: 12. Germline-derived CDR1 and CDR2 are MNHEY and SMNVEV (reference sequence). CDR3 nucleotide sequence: TGTGCCAGCAGTTTAACTCGGGACAGGGTCTTCGGGGGCTACACCTTC. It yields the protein CASSLTRDRVFGGYTF.

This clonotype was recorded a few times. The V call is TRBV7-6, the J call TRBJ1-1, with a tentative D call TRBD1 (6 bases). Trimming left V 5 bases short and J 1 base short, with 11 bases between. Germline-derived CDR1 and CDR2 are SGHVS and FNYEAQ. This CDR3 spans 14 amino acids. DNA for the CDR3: TGTGCCAGCAGCCAACAGGGATGGAACACTGAAGCTTTCTTT. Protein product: CASSQQGWNTEAFF.

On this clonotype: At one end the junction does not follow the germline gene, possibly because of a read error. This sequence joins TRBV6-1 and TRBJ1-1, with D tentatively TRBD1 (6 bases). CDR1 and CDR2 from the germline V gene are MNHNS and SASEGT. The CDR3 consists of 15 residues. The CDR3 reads CAGSEAGAGTGGAFF. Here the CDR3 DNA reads TGTGCCGGCAGTGAAGCGGGGGCAGGGACGGGTGGAGCTTTCTTT.

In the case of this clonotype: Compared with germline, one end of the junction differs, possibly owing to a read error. The CDR3 nucleotides read TGTGTCAGCAGTCTAAGTCTAGCGGGATTCTCAGATACGCAGTATTTT. Translating it yields CVSSLSLAGFSDTQYF. This sequence joins TRBV27 and TRBJ2-3; 9 bases agree with TRBD2. Germline loops: CDR1 MNHEY, CDR2 SMNVEV (reference sequence). The CDR3 covers 16 residues.

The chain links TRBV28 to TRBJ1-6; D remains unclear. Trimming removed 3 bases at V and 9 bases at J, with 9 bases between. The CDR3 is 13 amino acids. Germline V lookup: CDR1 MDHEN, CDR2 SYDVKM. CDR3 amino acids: CASSFRLISPLHF. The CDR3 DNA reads TGTGCCAGCAGTTTCAGGTTGATTTCACCCCTCCACTTT.

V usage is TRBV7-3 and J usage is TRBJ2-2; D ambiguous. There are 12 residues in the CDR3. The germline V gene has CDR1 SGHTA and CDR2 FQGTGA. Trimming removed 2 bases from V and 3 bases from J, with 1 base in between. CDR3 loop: CASSLDTGELFF. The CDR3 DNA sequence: TGTGCCAGCAGCTTAGACACCGGGGAGCTGTTTTTT.

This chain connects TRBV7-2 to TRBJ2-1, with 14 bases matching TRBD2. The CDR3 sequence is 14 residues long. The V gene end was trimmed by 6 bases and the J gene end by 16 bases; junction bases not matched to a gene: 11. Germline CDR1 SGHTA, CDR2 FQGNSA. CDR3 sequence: CASSLTSGRASSFF. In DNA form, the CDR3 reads TGTGCCAGCAGTTTGACTAGCGGGAGGGCCTCCTCTTTCTTC.

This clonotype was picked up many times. CDR3 loop: CASSPSPNQPQHF. CDR3 DNA: TGCGCCAGCAGTCCGTCTCCCAATCAGCCCCAGCATTTT. This chain joins TRBV5-1 and TRBJ1-5; D is unclear. Germline V gene lookup returns CDR1 SGHRS and CDR2 YFSETQ. Deletions cut 5 bases from V and 3 bases from J, with 9 bases between. CDR3 size: 13 residues.

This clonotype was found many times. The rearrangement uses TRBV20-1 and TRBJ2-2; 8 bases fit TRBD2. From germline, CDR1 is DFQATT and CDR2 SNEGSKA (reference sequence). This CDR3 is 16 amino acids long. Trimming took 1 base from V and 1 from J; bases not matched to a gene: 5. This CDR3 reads CSARVSAGVNTGELFF. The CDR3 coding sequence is TGCAGTGCTAGAGTATCAGCGGGAGTGAACACCGGGGAGCTGTTTTTT.

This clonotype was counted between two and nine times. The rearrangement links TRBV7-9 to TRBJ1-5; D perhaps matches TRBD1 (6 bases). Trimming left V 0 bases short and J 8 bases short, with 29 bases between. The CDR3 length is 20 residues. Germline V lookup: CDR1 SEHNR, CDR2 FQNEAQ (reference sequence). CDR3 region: CASSLAGEPRGLGGREPQHF. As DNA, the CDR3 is TGTGCCAGCAGCTTAGCAGGTGAACCTAGAGGCCTGGGGGGCCGGGAGCCCCAGCATTTT.

The CDR3 loop is CASSLEGRAFRASYEQYF. CDR3 bases: TGCGCCAGCAGCTTGGAGGGCAGGGCCTTCCGGGCATCCTACGAGCAGTACTTC. The genes are TRBV5-1 and TRBJ2-7; the D gene is possibly TRBD1 (5 bases). CDR1 SGHRS and CDR2 YFSETQ come from the germline V gene. V was trimmed by 0 bases and J by 1 base, leaving 20 bases between them. The CDR3 covers 18 residues.

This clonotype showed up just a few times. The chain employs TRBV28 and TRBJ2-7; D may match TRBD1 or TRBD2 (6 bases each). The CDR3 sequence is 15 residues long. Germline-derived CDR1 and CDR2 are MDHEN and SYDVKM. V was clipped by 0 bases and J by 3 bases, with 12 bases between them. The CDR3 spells CASSLWGGADYEQYF. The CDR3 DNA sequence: TGTGCCAGCAGTTTATGGGGGGGCGCAGACTACGAGCAGTACTTC. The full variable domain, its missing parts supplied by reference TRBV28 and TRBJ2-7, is DVKVTQSSRYLVKRTGEKVFLECVQDMDHENMFWYRQDPGLGLRLIYFSYDVKMKEKGDIPEGYSVSREKKERFSLILESASTNQTSMYLCASSLWGGADYEQYFGPGTRLTVT.

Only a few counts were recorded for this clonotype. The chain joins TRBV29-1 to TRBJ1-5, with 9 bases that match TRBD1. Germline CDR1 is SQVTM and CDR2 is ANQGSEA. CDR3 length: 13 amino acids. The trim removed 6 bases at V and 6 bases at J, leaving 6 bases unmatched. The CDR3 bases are TGCAGCGTCCGGACAGGGGACGTTCAGCCCCAGCATTTT. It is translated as CSVRTGDVQPQHF.

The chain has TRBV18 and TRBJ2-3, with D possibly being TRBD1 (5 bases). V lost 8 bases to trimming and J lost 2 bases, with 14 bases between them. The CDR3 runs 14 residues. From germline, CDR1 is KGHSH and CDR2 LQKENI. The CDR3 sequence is CASTPDRYTDTQYF. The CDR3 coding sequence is TGTGCCAGCACTCCTGACAGATACACAGATACGCAGTATTTT. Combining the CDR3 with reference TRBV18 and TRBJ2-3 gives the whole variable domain NAGVMQNPRHLVRRRGQEARLRCSPMKGHSHVYWYRQLPEEGLKFMVYLQKENIIDESGMPKERFSAEFPKEGPSILRIQQVVRGDSAAYFCASTPDRYTDTQYFGPGTRLTVL.

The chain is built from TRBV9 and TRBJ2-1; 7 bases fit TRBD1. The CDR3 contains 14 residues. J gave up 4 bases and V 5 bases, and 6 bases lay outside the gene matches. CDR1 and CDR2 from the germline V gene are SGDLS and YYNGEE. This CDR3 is CASSPSDRYNEQFF. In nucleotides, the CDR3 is TGTGCCAGCAGTCCATCGGACAGGTACAATGAGCAGTTCTTC. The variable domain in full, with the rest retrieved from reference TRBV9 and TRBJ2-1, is DSGVTQTPKHLITATGQRVTLRCSPRSGDLSVYWYQQSLDQGLQFLIQYYNGEERAKGNILERFSAQQFPDLHSELNLSSLELGDSALYFCASSPSDRYNEQFFGPGTRLTVL.

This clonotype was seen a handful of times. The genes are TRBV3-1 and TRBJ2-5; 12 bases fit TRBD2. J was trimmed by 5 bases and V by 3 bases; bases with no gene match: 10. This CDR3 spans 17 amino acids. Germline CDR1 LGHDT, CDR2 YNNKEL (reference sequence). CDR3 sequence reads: CASSQAPSGRAFETQYF. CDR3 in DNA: TGTGCCAGCAGCCAGGCCCCTAGCGGGAGGGCCTTTGAGACCCAGTACTTC.